This T cell receptor (beta chain) was found in a study of regulatory T cells in long-lasting Graves disease. Study conclusions and caveats: Patients with persistent disease showed a bias toward TRBV28, TRBJ1-2 and TRBJ2-5.

In this sample, this clonotype turned up many times. The antigen remains unidentified. Libraries of TCR beta came from iRepertoire HTBI primers plus Arm-PCR of CDR3 regions. TCRdb fed the multiplex PCR reads into MiXCR, producing one record per CDR3 protein. This repertoire shows roughly 490,000 distinct CDR3 sequences, 20% to 25% found once; its top ten account for over 10%. V was clipped by 5 bases and J by 5 bases, with 7 bases between them. Per germline, CDR1 SEHNR and CDR2 FQNEAQ (reference sequence). The CDR3 totals 12 residues. Time point given: persistent/refractory GD, antithyroid drugs over 5 years with positive TRAb. PBMC RNA served as the TCR library source. The guidelines of the American Thyroid Association were the basis for diagnosing Graves' disease.

The sample here was peripheral blood mononuclear cells (PBMCs), taken when the disease was refractory, from a patient treated with antithyroid drugs. This chain joins TRBV7-9 and TRBJ1-5; perhaps TRBD1 as D (5 bases). The clonotype comes from a female donor with Graves disease. The CDR3 DNA reads as TGTGCCAGCAGCGTAGGGGATCAGCCCCAGCATTTT. This gives the protein CASSVGDQPQHF.